These 18 T cell receptor beta chains share one sample of origin, sequenced in a study of blood T cell repertoires in COVID-19 (dated by TCRdb to the early 2020s). Libraries were made using the immunoSEQ multiplex PCR assay. Entries here come from immuneACCESS through TCRdb and include only in-frame sequences with V and J called. Some clones fail to appear in such tables; in the studies checked, an unresolved V gene covers under half of the shortfall, and the cause of the remainder is unknown. In this sample the table shows about 59,000 clones, around 80% of which occur a single time. The ten largest clones take up 8.5% to 10% of the sample. Sequencing used peripheral blood. The receptors originated from a human donor in a cohort sampled during active COVID-19.

This chain joins TRBV24-1 and TRBJ1-5; the D is unclear. The CDR3 runs to 13 residues. Trimming stripped 9 bases from V and 5 bases from J, with 13 bases between. Germline assignment: CDR1 KGHDR and CDR2 SFDVKD. The CDR3 is CATSRGRDQPQHF. The CDR3 nucleotides are TGTGCCACCTCCCGCGGGAGGGATCAGCCCCAGCATTTT.

This clone was observed a single time. The rearrangement uses TRBV28 and TRBJ2-1; 13 nucleotides align to TRBD2. Germline values: CDR1 MDHEN, CDR2 SYDVKM. The J segment lost 0 bases and the V segment lost 5 bases, leaving 13 bases of the junction unmatched. This CDR3 spans 20 amino acids. CDR3 amino acids: CASSPRLGLAGLSSYNEQFF. The CDR3 coding sequence is TGTGCCAGCAGTCCTAGGCTGGGACTAGCGGGATTAAGCTCCTACAATGAGCAGTTCTTC.

This clone was detected only once. The V gene is TRBV20-1, the J gene TRBJ2-3; D not certain. This CDR3 has 11 amino acids. Germline-derived CDR1 and CDR2 are DFQATT and SNEGSKA (reference sequence). The ends were cut back, 4 bases at V and 6 bases at J, with 8 bases in the middle. Here the CDR3 reads CSAIRRDTQYF. In nucleotides, the CDR3 is TGCAGTGCTATCCGGCGGGATACGCAGTATTTT.

The rearrangement links TRBV27 to TRBJ1-5, with 7 nucleotides matching TRBD1. Germline CDR1 MNHEY, CDR2 SMNVEV (reference sequence). There are 16 residues in the CDR3. V lost 3 bases and J lost 1; bases outside the gene matches: 6. The CDR3 bases are TGTGCCAGCAGTTTGGTCTGGGGACAGAGCAATCAGCCCCAGCATTTT. This sequence encodes CASSLVWGQSNQPQHF.

Turning to this clone: A junction end diverges from the germline sequence, so it may reflect a read error. This chain connects TRBV30 to TRBJ2-3, with 10 nucleotides matching TRBD2. CDR1 and CDR2 (germline): GTSNPN, SVGIG (reference sequence). CDR3 length: 15 residues. CDR3 amino acids: CAGRASGREADTQYF. For the CDR3, the DNA is TGTGCCGGGAGGGCCAGCGGGAGGGAGGCAGATACGCAGTATTTT.

The genes are TRBV7-2 and TRBJ2-7; a weak D match, TRBD1 (7 bases). With 1 base removed from V and 6 bases from J, the gap between germline ends came to 10 bases. CDR1 is SGHTA and CDR2 is FQGNSA in the germline V gene. The CDR3 totals 13 residues. DNA of the CDR3: TGTGCCAGCAGCTTAGGACAGGGAGGCGAGCAGTACTTC. This translates into CASSLGQGGEQYF.

The rearrangement joins TRBV27 to TRBJ2-1, with 8 bases aligning to TRBD2. The germline CDR1 and CDR2 sequences are MNHEY and SMNVEV (reference sequence). The CDR3 sequence is 14 residues long. With 10 bases clipped from V and 6 bases from J, the junction kept 11 bases outside the gene matches. CDR3 in amino acids: CATRRASGLNEQFF. DNA of the CDR3: TGTGCCACTCGAAGGGCTAGCGGGCTCAATGAGCAGTTCTTC.

This sequence joins TRBV6-2 or TRBV6-3 and TRBJ2-7; no reliable D call. The CDR3 length is 13 residues. The ends were cut back, 2 bases at V and 2 bases at J, with 7 bases in the middle. CDR1 is MNHEY and CDR2 is SVGEGT in the germline V gene. This CDR3 reads CASSYAVPYEQYF. For the CDR3, the DNA is TGTGCCAGCAGTTACGCAGTCCCCTACGAGCAGTACTTC.

The chain combines TRBV7-9 with TRBJ2-7; TRBD2 matches 8 bases. Germline CDR1 SEHNR, CDR2 FQNEAQ (reference sequence). The CDR3 runs to 15 residues. Losses at the gene ends were 5 bases for V and 1 base for J; bases not matched to a gene: 7. The CDR3 DNA reads as TGTGCCAGCAGCCCCACCGGGACTAGGTCCTACGAGCAGTACTTC. As protein: CASSPTGTRSYEQYF. The full variable domain, rest sourced from reference TRBV7-9 and TRBJ2-7, is DTGVSQNPRHKITKRGQNVTFRCDPISEHNRLYWYRQTLGQGPEFLTYFQNEAQLEKSRLLSDRFSAERPKGSFSTLEIQRTEQGDSAMYLCASSPTGTRSYEQYFGPGTRLTVT.

The V gene is TRBV9, the J gene TRBJ2-1; D might be TRBD1 (5 bases). The CDR3 is made up of 17 amino acids. Germline V gene lookup returns CDR1 SGDLS and CDR2 YYNGEE. V was clipped by 0 bases and J by 0 bases, with 13 bases between them. In DNA form, the CDR3 reads TGTGCCAGCAGCGTAGAGGGGCTGGAAAGCTCCTACAATGAGCAGTTCTTC. Translated, it gives CASSVEGLESSYNEQFF. The complete variable domain, with remaining parts taken from reference TRBV9 and TRBJ2-1, reads DSGVTQTPKHLITATGQRVTLRCSPRSGDLSVYWYQQSLDQGLQFLIQYYNGEERAKGNILERFSAQQFPDLHSELNLSSLELGDSALYFCASSVEGLESSYNEQFFGPGTRLTVL.

This clone was detected only once. V usage is TRBV21-1 and J usage is TRBJ2-1; the table's D call of TRBD1 was not tested on the DNA. TRBV21-1 is recorded as a pseudogene. The CDR3 covers 18 residues. CDR3 sequence: CASTLTGTGDRGLGEQFF. DNA for the CDR3: TGTGCCAGCACCCTAACGGGAACGGGGGACAGGGGGCTTGGTGAGCAGTTCTTC.

This clone was observed a handful of times. The chain has TRBV3-1 (or the pseudogene TRBV3-2) and TRBJ2-7, with 9 bases lining up with TRBD1. There are 13 residues in the CDR3. CDR1 is LGHDT and CDR2 is YNNKEL in the germline V gene (reference sequence). After removal of 3 bases from V and 6 bases from J, the junction contained 3 bases not matched to a gene. For the CDR3, the DNA is TGTGCCAGCAGCCACGGGACAGGGATCGAGCAGTACTTC. It yields the protein CASSHGTGIEQYF.

In this sample, this clone turned up once. The chain joins TRBV11-3 to TRBJ1-1, with 8 nucleotides matching TRBD1. The V gene's germline CDR1 is SGHNT and CDR2 YENEEA. Trimming took 4 bases from V and 10 from J; bases not matched to a gene: 11. The CDR3 covers 14 residues. The CDR3 DNA reads as TGTGCCAGCAGCTCCGGACAGGGCTTAGGAGGAGCTTTCTTT. It encodes CASSSGQGLGGAFF.

This clone has only one observation. This chain uses TRBV7-3 with TRBJ2-1; 11 bases fit TRBD1. The CDR3 contains 14 residues. Germline V gene lookup returns CDR1 SGHTA and CDR2 FQGTGA. V shed 0 bases and J 13 bases; nucleotides not matched to a gene: 5. The DNA for the CDR3 is TGTGCCAGCAGCTTAACCCGTGGACAGGGGGCCCAGTTCTTC. Protein: CASSLTRGQGAQFF.

The chain uses TRBV9 and TRBJ1-6, with 7 bases aligning to TRBD1. Germline CDR1 and CDR2: SGDLS and YYNGEE. The V gene end was trimmed by 1 base and the J gene end by 4 bases; junction bases not matched to a gene: 5. The CDR3 has 16 residues. Written as DNA, the CDR3 is TGTGCCAGCAGCGTACGGGACAGTACGTATAATTCACCCCTCCACTTT. Its translation: CASSVRDSTYNSPLHF.

This rearrangement joins TRBV11-2 to TRBJ2-7; 9 bases match TRBD2. The CDR3 totals 15 residues. The V and J ends lost 5 bases and 12 bases, in that order; junction bases with no gene match: 17. The germline gives CDR1 SGHAT, CDR2 FQNNGV. CDR3 nucleotide sequence: TGTGCCAGCAGCCATTATAGCGGGAGTGCCTTATGGCGGTACTTC. It specifies CASSHYSGSALWRYF.

The chain joins TRBV19 to TRBJ2-1, with 11 nucleotides matching TRBD2. V was clipped by 0 bases and J by 7 bases; unmatched bases: 11. The CDR3 totals 18 residues. CDR1 is LNHDA, CDR2 SQIVND, per germline (reference sequence). The CDR3 nucleotides are TGTGCCAGTAGTATAGAGAGGAGTGGAACTAGCGGGAGTAATGAGCAGTTCTTC. Translated: CASSIERSGTSGSNEQFF.

The CDR3 nucleotides are TGTGCCAGCAGCGGGGACAGGGGAATCCCTGGGGCCAACGTCCTGACTTTC. It translates to CASSGDRGIPGANVLTF. The chain joins TRBV9 to TRBJ2-6, with 10 positions matching TRBD1. CDR3 length equals 17 residues. The V segment lost 3 bases and the J segment 2 bases; nucleotides outside the gene matches: 5. Germline V CDR1 and CDR2: SGDLS, YYNGEE. Using reference TRBV9 and TRBJ2-6 for the parts outside the CDR3, the full variable domain is DSGVTQTPKHLITATGQRVTLRCSPRSGDLSVYWYQQSLDQGLQFLIQYYNGEERAKGNILERFSAQQFPDLHSELNLSSLELGDSALYFCASSGDRGIPGANVLTFGAGSRLTVL.